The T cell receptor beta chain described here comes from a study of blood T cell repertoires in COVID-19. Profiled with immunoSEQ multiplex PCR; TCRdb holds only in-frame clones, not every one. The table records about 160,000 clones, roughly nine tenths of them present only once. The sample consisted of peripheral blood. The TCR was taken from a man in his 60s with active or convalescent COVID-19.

CDR3 residues: CASSQDSGFGNIQYF. CDR3 bases: TGTGCCAGCAGCCAAGATTCCGGGTTCGGAAACATTCAGTACTTC. V gene TRBV3-1 (or the pseudogene TRBV3-2) combines with J gene TRBJ2-4; D unclear. Deletions cut 0 bases from V and 6 bases from J, with 12 bases between. Germline-derived CDR1 and CDR2 are LGHDT and YNNKEL (reference sequence). The length of the CDR3 is 15 residues.